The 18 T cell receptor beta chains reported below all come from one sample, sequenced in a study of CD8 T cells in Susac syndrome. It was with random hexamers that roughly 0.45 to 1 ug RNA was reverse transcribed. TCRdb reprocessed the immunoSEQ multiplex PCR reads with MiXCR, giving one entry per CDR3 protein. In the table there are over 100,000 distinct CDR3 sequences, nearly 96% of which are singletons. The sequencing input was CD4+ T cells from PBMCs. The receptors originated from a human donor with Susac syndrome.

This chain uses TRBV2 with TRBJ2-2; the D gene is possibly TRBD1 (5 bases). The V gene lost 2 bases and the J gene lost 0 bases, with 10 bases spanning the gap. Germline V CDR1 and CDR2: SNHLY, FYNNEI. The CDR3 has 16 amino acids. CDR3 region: CASSELGLPNTGELFF. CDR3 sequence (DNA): TGTGCCAGCAGTGAATTGGGGCTTCCGAACACCGGGGAGCTGTTTTTT.

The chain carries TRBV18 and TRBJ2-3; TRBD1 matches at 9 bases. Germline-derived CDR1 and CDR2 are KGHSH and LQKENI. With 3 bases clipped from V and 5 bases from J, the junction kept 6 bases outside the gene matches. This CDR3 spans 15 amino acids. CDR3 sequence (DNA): TGTGCCAGCTCACCGTTACAGGGGGCGAGAGATACGCAGTATTTT. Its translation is CASSPLQGARDTQYF.

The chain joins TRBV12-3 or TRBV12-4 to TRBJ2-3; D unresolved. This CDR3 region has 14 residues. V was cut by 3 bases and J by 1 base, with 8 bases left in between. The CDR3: CASSLGGGTDTQYF. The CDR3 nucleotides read TGTGCCAGCAGTTTGGGCGGAGGCACAGATACGCAGTATTTT.

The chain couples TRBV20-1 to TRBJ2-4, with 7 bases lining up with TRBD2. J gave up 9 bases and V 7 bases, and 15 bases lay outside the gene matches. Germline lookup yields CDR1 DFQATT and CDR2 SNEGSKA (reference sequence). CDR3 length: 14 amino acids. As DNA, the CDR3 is TGCAGTGTCCCAAGGTCCGGGCCGGGAGGCATTCAGTACTTC. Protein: CSVPRSGPGGIQYF.

The CDR3 reads CASSQEHQTVNTEAFF. In DNA, the CDR3 is TGTGCCAGCAGCCAAGAGCACCAGACAGTGAACACTGAAGCTTTCTTT. This chain joins TRBV4-2 and TRBJ1-1; possibly TRBD1 for D (5 bases). The CDR3 is made up of 16 amino acids. V was shortened by 0 bases and J by 0 bases, with 11 bases between the two germline ends. CDR1 and CDR2 from the germline V gene are LGHNA and YNFKEQ.

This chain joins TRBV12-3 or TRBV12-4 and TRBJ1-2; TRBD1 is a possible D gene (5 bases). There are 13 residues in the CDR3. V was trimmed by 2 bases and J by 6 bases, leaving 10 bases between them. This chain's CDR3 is CASSLRGGNGYTF. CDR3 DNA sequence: TGTGCCAGCAGTTTAAGGGGCGGGAATGGCTACACCTTC.

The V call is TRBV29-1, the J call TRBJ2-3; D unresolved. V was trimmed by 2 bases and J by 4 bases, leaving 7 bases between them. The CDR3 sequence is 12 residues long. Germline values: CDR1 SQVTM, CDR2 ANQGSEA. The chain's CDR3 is CSVEQNSDTQYF. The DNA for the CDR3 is TGCAGCGTTGAACAGAATTCAGATACGCAGTATTTT.

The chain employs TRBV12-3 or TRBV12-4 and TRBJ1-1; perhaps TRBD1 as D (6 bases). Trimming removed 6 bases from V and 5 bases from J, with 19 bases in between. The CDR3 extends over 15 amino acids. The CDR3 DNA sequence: TGTGCCAGCAGGCATTCCAGGGGAGGTGGGACTGAAGCTTTCTTT. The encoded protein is CASRHSRGGGTEAFF.

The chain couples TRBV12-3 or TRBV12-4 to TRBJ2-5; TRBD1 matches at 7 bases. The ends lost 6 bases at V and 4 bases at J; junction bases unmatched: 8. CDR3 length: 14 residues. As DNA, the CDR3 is TGTGCCAGCAGCCTACAGGGGAATCCAGAGACCCAGTACTTC. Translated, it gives CASSLQGNPETQYF.

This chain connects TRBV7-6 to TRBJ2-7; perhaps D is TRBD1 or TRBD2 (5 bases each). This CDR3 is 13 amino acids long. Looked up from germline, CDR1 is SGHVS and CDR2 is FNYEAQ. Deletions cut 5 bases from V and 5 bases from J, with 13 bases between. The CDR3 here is CASSHGASDEQYF. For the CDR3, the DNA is TGTGCCAGCAGCCACGGGGCGTCCGACGAGCAGTACTTC.

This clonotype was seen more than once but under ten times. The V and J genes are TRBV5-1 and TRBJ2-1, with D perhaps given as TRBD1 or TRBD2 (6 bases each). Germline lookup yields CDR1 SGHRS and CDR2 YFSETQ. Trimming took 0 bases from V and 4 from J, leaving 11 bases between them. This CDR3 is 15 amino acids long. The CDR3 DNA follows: TGCGCCAGCAGCTTGGTGGGGGGACAATACAATGAGCAGTTCTTC. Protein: CASSLVGGQYNEQFF.

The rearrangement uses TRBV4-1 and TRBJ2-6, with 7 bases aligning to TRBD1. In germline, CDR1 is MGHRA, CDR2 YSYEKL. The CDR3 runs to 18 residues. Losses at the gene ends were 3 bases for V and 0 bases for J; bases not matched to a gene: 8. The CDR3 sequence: CASSQQPGTASGANVLTF. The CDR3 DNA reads TGCGCCAGCAGCCAGCAACCCGGGACAGCCTCTGGGGCCAACGTCCTGACTTTC.

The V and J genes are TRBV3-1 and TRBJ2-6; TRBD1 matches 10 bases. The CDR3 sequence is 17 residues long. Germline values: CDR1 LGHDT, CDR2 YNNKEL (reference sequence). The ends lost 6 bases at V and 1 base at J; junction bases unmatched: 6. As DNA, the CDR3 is TGTGCCAGCAGGACCGGGACAGGGGTTTCTGGGGCCAACGTCCTGACTTTC. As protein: CASRTGTGVSGANVLTF.

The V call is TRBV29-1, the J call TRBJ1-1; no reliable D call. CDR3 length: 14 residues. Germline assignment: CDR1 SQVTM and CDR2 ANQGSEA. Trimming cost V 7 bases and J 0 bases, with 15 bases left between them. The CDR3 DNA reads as TGCAGCGCTCAGACGGTAGTAATGAACACTGAAGCTTTCTTT. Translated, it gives CSAQTVVMNTEAFF. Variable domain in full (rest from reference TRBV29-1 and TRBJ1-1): SAVISQKPSRDICQRGTSLTIQCQVDSQVTMMFWYRQQPGQSLTLIATANQGSEATYESGFVIDKFPISRPNLTFSTLTVSNMSPEDSSIYLCSAQTVVMNTEAFFGQGTRLTVV.

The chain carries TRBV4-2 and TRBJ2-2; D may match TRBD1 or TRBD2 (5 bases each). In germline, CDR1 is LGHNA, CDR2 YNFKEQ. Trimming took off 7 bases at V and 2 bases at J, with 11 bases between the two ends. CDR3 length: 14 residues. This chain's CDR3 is CASNRDQNTGELFF. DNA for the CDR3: TGTGCCAGCAACCGGGACCAAAACACCGGGGAGCTGTTTTTT.

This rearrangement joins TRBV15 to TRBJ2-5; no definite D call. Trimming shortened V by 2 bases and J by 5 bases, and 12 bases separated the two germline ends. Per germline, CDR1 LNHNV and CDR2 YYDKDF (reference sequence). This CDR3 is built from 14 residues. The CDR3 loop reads CATSRLRGFETQYF. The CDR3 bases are TGTGCCACCAGCAGATTGAGAGGATTCGAGACCCAGTACTTC.

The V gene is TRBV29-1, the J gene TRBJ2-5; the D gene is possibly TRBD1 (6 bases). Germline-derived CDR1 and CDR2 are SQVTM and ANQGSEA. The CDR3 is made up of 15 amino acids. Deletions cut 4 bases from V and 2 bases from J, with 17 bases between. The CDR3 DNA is TGCAGCGTTGTCCTGGCAGGGGCCACTCAAGAGACCCAGTACTTC. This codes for CSVVLAGATQETQYF.

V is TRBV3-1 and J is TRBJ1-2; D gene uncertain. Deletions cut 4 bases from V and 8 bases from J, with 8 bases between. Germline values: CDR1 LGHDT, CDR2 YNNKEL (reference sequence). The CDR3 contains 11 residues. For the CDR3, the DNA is TGTGCCAGCAGCCCCGTCGGGGGCTACACCTTC. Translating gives CASSPVGGYTF.